This passage covers 5 T cell receptor beta chains from one sample sequenced in a study of blood T cell repertoires in COVID-19. Sequenced by immunoSEQ multiplex PCR; TCRdb stores in-frame clones only, minus some. The data contain around 250,000 clones, approximately 85% of them singletons. Sequenced sample: PBMCs or T cells enriched from blood (not recorded which). These receptor sequences come from a woman in her forties or fifties who had been exposed to COVID-19.

This clone appeared once. The CDR3 DNA reads TGTGCCAGCAGCCAAGAACTTGCCTACGAGCAGTACTTC. This encodes CASSQELAYEQYF. V usage is TRBV14 and J usage is TRBJ2-7; D unclear. CDR1 SGHDN and CDR2 FVKESK come from the germline V gene. V was shortened by 0 bases and J by 2 bases, with 5 bases between the two germline ends. The CDR3 is made up of 13 amino acids.

V usage is TRBV27 and J usage is TRBJ2-7; TRBD1 aligns across 7 bases. This CDR3 is built from 15 residues. V gave up 0 bases and J gave up 0 bases; unmatched junction bases: 2. The V gene's germline CDR1 is MNHEY and CDR2 SMNVEV (reference sequence). The CDR3 DNA reads TGTGCCAGCAGTTTATCGTGGACAGGCTCCTACGAGCAGTACTTC. Protein product: CASSLSWTGSYEQYF.

V and J are TRBV14 and TRBJ1-2; a possible D gene is TRBD1 (5 bases). Germline V gene sequence: CDR1 SGHDN, CDR2 FVKESK. This CDR3 is 13 amino acids long. Trimming left V 0 bases short and J 7 bases short, with 9 bases between. CDR3: CASSQDRVRGYTF. For the CDR3, the DNA is TGTGCCAGCAGCCAAGACAGGGTCCGTGGCTACACCTTC.

The chain carries TRBV10-3 and TRBJ2-7; D gene uncertain. Germline lookup yields CDR1 ENHRY and CDR2 SYGVKD. Trimming removed 2 bases at V and 4 bases at J, with 6 bases between. The CDR3 spans 12 residues. The CDR3 sequence: CAISEVQYEQYF. The CDR3 DNA reads TGTGCCATCAGTGAGGTACAATACGAGCAGTACTTC.

CDR3 region: CASSATGKITGELFF. In DNA, the CDR3 is TGTGCCAGCAGCGCGACAGGGAAAATAACCGGGGAGCTGTTTTTT. The chain recombines TRBV14 with TRBJ2-2; 7 bases agree with TRBD1. This CDR3 comprises 15 residues. Germline CDR1 and CDR2: SGHDN and FVKESK. V lost 5 bases and J lost 5; bases outside the gene matches: 8.